This T cell receptor beta chain was found in a study of neurological immune-mediated disorders. TCRdb re-analysed the 5' RACE reads in MiXCR, keeping a single row per CDR3 protein. The sample yields approximately 43,000 distinct CDR3 sequences, more than 2% seen once. Whole-study results and caveats: Neither clinical nor MRI features were associated with the multiple sclerosis repertoire cluster.

This clonotype was counted at least ten times. What it binds is not known. The sequencing sample was made of PBMCs. This receptor was identified in a young man with multiple sclerosis.

As DNA, the CDR3 is TGTGCCAGCAGTGCGACGAACACCGGGGAGCTGTTTTTT. This codes for CASSATNTGELFF. The chain employs TRBV25-1 and TRBJ2-2; no reliable D call. CDR1 is MGHDK, CDR2 SYGVNS, per germline. This CDR3 is built from 13 residues. The germline V and J ends were trimmed by 4 bases and 0 bases, with 3 bases remaining between them.